This TCR beta chain was profiled in a study of T-cell reconstitution after alpha-beta-depleted transplantation in children. Remarks on this clonotype: Its cognate antigen is unknown. A much larger clone sits a single nucleotide away, making a read error possible.

Overall study results and limits: The main origin of T-cell counts and diversity one year after transplant was newly produced T cells. The high TCRbeta diversity at day 60 in some patients came from surviving recipient T cells and thymic progenitors. Approximately two months post-transplant, alpha-beta T cells reportedly originated from several hundred expanded graft clones.

It was with unique molecular identifiers that the TCRbeta library was prepared. TCRdb reanalysed the PCR reads using MiXCR and keeps one entry per CDR3 protein. The data show a few hundred thousand distinct CDR3 sequences, with 10% seen just once and 7.5% held by the top ten. The specimen was PBMCs, collected before TCRalphabeta/CD19-depleted stem cell transplant. This TCR derives from a boy less than two years old with acute myeloid leukemia, due to receive a stem cell transplant.

As DNA, the CDR3 is TGTGCCAGCAGTTGGGACAGGGGGAATCAGCCCCAGTATTTT. Encoded protein: CASSWDRGNQPQYF. The chain recombines TRBV28 with TRBJ1-5, with 11 bases identical to TRBD1. TRBJ2-3 explains the end of the DNA better; the J call may be wrong. The CDR3 has 14 amino acids. Germline CDR1 and CDR2: MDHEN and SYDVKM.